This entry concerns a single T cell receptor beta chain. This CDR3 is 15 amino acids long. The V end lost 4 bases, the J end lost 5 bases, and 18 bases lay between the germline ends. Germline assignment: CDR1 MGHRA and CDR2 YSYEKL. Time point meaning: after dendritic cell vaccination, including at tumor progression/relapse. This sample is part of a study of glioma-infiltrating T cells after dendritic cell vaccination. Profiled with immunoSEQ multiplex PCR; TCRdb holds only in-frame clones, not every one. The data contain about 50,000 clones, around 91% of them singletons. The chain combines TRBV4-1 with TRBJ2-7, with D maybe TRBD2 (7 bases). This sequence was found in a human donor with glioblastoma. This material consisted of blood, taken after dendritic cell vaccination. The CDR3 is CASSPGGGTSHEQYF. The CDR3 bases are TGCGCCAGCAGCCCGGGGGGAGGGACATCCCACGAGCAGTACTTC.